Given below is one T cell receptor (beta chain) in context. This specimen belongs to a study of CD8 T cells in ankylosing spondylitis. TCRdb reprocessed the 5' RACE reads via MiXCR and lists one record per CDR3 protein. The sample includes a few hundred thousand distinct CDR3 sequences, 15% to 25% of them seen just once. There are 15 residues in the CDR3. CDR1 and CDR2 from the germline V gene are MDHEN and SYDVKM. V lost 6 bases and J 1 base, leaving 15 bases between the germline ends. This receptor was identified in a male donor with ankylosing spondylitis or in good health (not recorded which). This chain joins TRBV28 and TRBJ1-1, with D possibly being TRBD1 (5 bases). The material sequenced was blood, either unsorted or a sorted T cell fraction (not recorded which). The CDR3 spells CASSPGGTPNTEAFF. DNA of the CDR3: TGTGCCAGCAGCCCGGGGGGGACCCCGAACACTGAAGCTTTCTTT.